What follows are 20 T cell receptor beta chains derived from one specimen sequenced in a study of cytomegalovirus exposure and HLA in healthy donors. With 60 Vbeta and 13 Jbeta primers, the PCR was carried out. Assay used: immunoSEQ multiplex PCR; TCRdb lists only in-frame clones, some missing. The table lists roughly 200,000 clones, about three quarters of them singletons, with over 2% in the top ten. The sequencing sample was made of PBMCs. Every receptor here comes from a woman in her thirties in good health and CMV-seropositive.

The V call is TRBV19, the J call TRBJ1-3; 9 bases align to TRBD1. The trim removed 6 bases at V and 4 bases at J, leaving 4 bases unmatched. The CDR3 loop spans 14 amino acids. Looked up from germline, CDR1 is LNHDA and CDR2 is SQIVND (reference sequence). CDR3 DNA sequence: TGTGCCAGTAGCGGACAGGGGTGGGGAAACACCATATATTTT. Its translation: CASSGQGWGNTIYF.

The chain has TRBV4-3 and TRBJ2-6; 8 nucleotides align to TRBD2. Germline CDR1 reads LGHNA; CDR2 reads YSLEER. V dropped 4 bases and J dropped 4; count of bases not matched to a gene: 12. The CDR3 has 18 residues. The CDR3, as DNA: TGCGCCAGCAGCCCCGGAGCGGGGGTCTTCGCCGGGGCCAACGTCCTGACTTTC. It codes for CASSPGAGVFAGANVLTF.

This clone was observed a handful of times. V is TRBV4-2 and J is TRBJ2-1, with 8 bases identical to TRBD2. The V segment lost 1 base and the J segment 7 bases; nucleotides outside the gene matches: 9. The germline V gene has CDR1 LGHNA and CDR2 YNFKEQ. The CDR3 length is 16 residues. For the CDR3, the DNA is TGTGCCAGCAGCCAAGGCGCAGCGGGAGTAGGGAATGAGCAGTTCTTC. It is translated as CASSQGAAGVGNEQFF.

The chain joins TRBV19 to TRBJ2-2; TRBD1 matches 10 bases. There are 16 residues in the CDR3. Germline trimming cut 4 bases from V and 3 bases from J; bases unmatched to any gene: 5. Germline V gives CDR1 LNHDA, CDR2 SQIVND (reference sequence). The DNA of the CDR3 is TGTGCCAGTAGTACCTGGACAGGGGGATACACCGGGGAGCTGTTTTTT. Amino acids: CASSTWTGGYTGELFF.

The CDR3 loop reads CASSYSPGQVNEKLFF. Written as DNA, the CDR3 is TGTGCCAGCAGTTACTCCCCCGGCCAGGTCAATGAAAAACTGTTTTTT. This chain links TRBV6-5 with TRBJ1-4; D is uncertain. This CDR3 has 16 residues. Trimming left V 0 bases short and J 5 bases short, with 13 bases between. CDR1 MNHEY and CDR2 SVGAGI come from the germline V gene.

J is TRBJ2-7 and V is TRBV5-5; 8 nucleotides agree with TRBD1. Trimming took 0 bases from V and 6 from J; bases not matched to a gene: 11. The CDR3 has 16 amino acids. Germline V gene lookup returns CDR1 SGHKS and CDR2 YYEKEE (reference sequence). CDR3 bases: TGTGCCAGCAGCTTGGCGGGGACAGGCTTCCCCGGCGAGCAGTACTTC. It yields the protein CASSLAGTGFPGEQYF.

In regard to this clone: One junction end does not reproduce the germline sequence, and a read error may be involved. The chain employs TRBV30 and TRBJ2-2; TRBD2 matches 8 bases. The CDR3 loop spans 15 amino acids. The germline V gene encodes CDR1 GTSNPN and CDR2 SVGIG (reference sequence). The CDR3 is CAWTPGLVNSGELFF. CDR3 sequence (DNA): TGTGCCTGGACGCCGGGACTAGTGAACTCCGGGGAGCTGTTTTTT.

The rearrangement joins TRBV28 to TRBJ1-5; D call uncertain. Trimming removed 3 bases from V and 0 bases from J, with 15 bases in between. In germline, CDR1 is MDHEN, CDR2 SYDVKM. The CDR3 covers 17 residues. The DNA for the CDR3 is TGTGCCAGCAGTTTTGTAAGTGGAGGGTATAGCAATCAGCCCCAGCATTTT. Encoded protein: CASSFVSGGYSNQPQHF.

The V gene is TRBV11-1, the J gene TRBJ1-1, with 7 bases matching TRBD1. From germline, CDR1 is SGHAT and CDR2 FQDESV (reference sequence). This CDR3 has 14 residues. V lost 4 bases, J lost 4 bases, and 6 bases stayed unmatched. The CDR3 protein is CASSSNRGSTEAFF. CDR3 nucleotide sequence: TGTGCCAGCAGCTCGAACAGGGGAAGCACTGAAGCTTTCTTT.

This clone has just one count. The V call is TRBV27, the J call TRBJ2-3, with 8 bases lining up with TRBD1. The CDR3 consists of 15 residues. V shed 3 bases and J 7 bases; nucleotides not matched to a gene: 9. CDR1 and CDR2 (germline): MNHEY, SMNVEV (reference sequence). CDR3 loop: CASSLKTGDPYTQYF. The CDR3 DNA reads as TGTGCCAGCAGTTTGAAGACAGGGGACCCCTATACGCAGTATTTT.

This chain uses TRBV2 with TRBJ2-6; the match to TRBD1 covers 9 bases. V lost 6 bases, J lost 4 bases, and 7 bases stayed unmatched. Germline-derived CDR1 and CDR2 are SNHLY and FYNNEI. The CDR3 has 16 amino acids. CDR3 nucleotide sequence: TGTGCCAGCAGGTCCGGACAGGGGATCGGGGCCAACGTCCTGACTTTC. The encoded protein is CASRSGQGIGANVLTF.

This chain joins TRBV29-1 and TRBJ2-1; D is possibly TRBD1 (6 bases). The germline CDR1 and CDR2 sequences are SQVTM and ANQGSEA. V gave up 7 bases and J gave up 2 bases, with 18 bases separating them. This CDR3 region has 15 residues. DNA of the CDR3: TGCAGCGGCGGAACCGGGACACAAACCTACAATGAGCAGTTCTTC. Its protein is CSGGTGTQTYNEQFF.

The chain combines TRBV5-1 with TRBJ1-2; D gene unclear. The ends were cut back, 4 bases at V and 3 bases at J, with 16 bases in the middle. The CDR3 is made up of 15 amino acids. Per the germline V gene, CDR1 is SGHRS and CDR2 is YFSETQ. The CDR3 DNA reads TGCGCCAGCAGCCCGTTAGTTGGGAGTGACTATGGCTACACCTTC. Its protein product is CASSPLVGSDYGYTF.

The CDR3 spells CAWSVGAGAYNEQFF. In DNA, the CDR3 is TGTGCCTGGAGTGTGGGAGCGGGAGCTTACAATGAGCAGTTCTTC. The chain carries TRBV30 and TRBJ2-1; the match to TRBD2 covers 8 bases. Germline-derived CDR1 and CDR2 are GTSNPN and SVGIG (reference sequence). The CDR3 is 15 amino acids. The trim removed 0 bases at V and 4 bases at J, leaving 5 bases unmatched.

The chain has TRBV28 and TRBJ1-5, with TRBD1 matching 8 bases. The J segment lost 0 bases and the V segment lost 5 bases, leaving 9 bases of the junction unmatched. This CDR3 has 17 residues. Germline V gene data show CDR1 as MDHEN and CDR2 as SYDVKM. CDR3 nucleotides: TGTGCCAGCAGTCCGGGACAGGCGACCTATAGCAATCAGCCCCAGCATTTT. It yields the protein CASSPGQATYSNQPQHF.

The gene calls are TRBV28 and TRBJ1-1, with 8 bases fitting TRBD1. Germline-derived CDR1 and CDR2 are MDHEN and SYDVKM. The CDR3 totals 15 residues. The V and J ends lost 4 bases and 2 bases, in that order; junction bases with no gene match: 6. This chain's CDR3 is CASSSTGTGNTEAFF. The CDR3 DNA sequence: TGTGCCAGCAGTTCGACCGGGACAGGAAACACTGAAGCTTTCTTT.

This chain links TRBV5-4 with TRBJ2-7; 13 bases are a match to TRBD2. This CDR3 is built from 17 residues. Per the germline V gene, CDR1 is SGHNT and CDR2 is YYREEE (reference sequence). V gave up 7 bases and J gave up 1 base; unmatched junction bases: 11. CDR3 in DNA: TGTGCCAGCCTCGGACTAGCGGGAGCCTGCCAATCCTACGAGCAGTACTTC. Translated: CASLGLAGACQSYEQYF.

The chain employs TRBV5-8 and TRBJ1-2; no reliable D call. Trimming took 5 bases from V and 7 from J, leaving 21 bases between them. This CDR3 is 15 amino acids long. Germline V lookup: CDR1 SGHTS, CDR2 YDEGEE. As DNA, the CDR3 is TGTGCCAGCAGTTCACTCGGAGGGCAACGGGGTGGCTACACCTTC. Its translation is CASSSLGGQRGGYTF. Supplemented by reference TRBV5-8 and TRBJ1-2, the full variable domain reads EAGVTQSPTHLIKTRGQQATLRCSPISGHTSVYWYQQALGLGLQFLLWYDEGEERNRGNFPPRFSGRQFPNYSSELNVNALELEDSALYLCASSSLGGQRGGYTFGSGTRLTVV.

This sequence joins TRBV7-2 and TRBJ1-2; maybe TRBD1 (5 bases). The V end lost 3 bases, the J end lost 0 bases, and 8 bases lay between the germline ends. Germline V gene sequence: CDR1 SGHTA, CDR2 FQGNSA. CDR3 length equals 14 residues. The CDR3 region is CASSFDSSNYGYTF. CDR3 DNA sequence: TGTGCCAGCAGCTTCGACAGTTCTAACTATGGCTACACCTTC. Full variable domain (remainder filled in from reference TRBV7-2 and TRBJ1-2): GAGVSQSPSNKVTEKGKDVELRCDPISGHTALYWYRQSLGQGLEFLIYFQGNSAPDKSGLPSDRFSAERTGGSVSTLTIQRTQQEDSAVYLCASSFDSSNYGYTFGSGTRLTVV.

The gene calls are TRBV6-5 and TRBJ2-2; 8 nucleotides line up with TRBD1. The CDR3 extends over 15 amino acids. J was trimmed by 6 bases and V by 2 bases; bases with no gene match: 5. Germline lookup yields CDR1 MNHEY and CDR2 SVGAGI. The CDR3 protein is CASSYEDRVSGELFF. The CDR3 DNA reads as TGTGCCAGCAGTTACGAGGACAGGGTGTCCGGGGAGCTGTTTTTT.